This T cell receptor (beta chain) was obtained from a study of blood T cell repertoires in COVID-19. Study details: T cells, B-cell-depleted T cells, or PBMCs provided the cDNA or gDNA that served as material.

In the original analysis: It was from reference gene primer amplification that nucleated cell counts were estimated. Measured with immunoSEQ multiplex PCR; TCRdb has only the in-frame clones, and not every one. V and J calls plus clone size are reproduced from that table; the DNA served to infer D and trimming. In the table there are 73,000 or so clones, 80% to 90% of which are singletons. The sample consisted of peripheral blood. The receptor was derived from a man aged 45-65 years with active COVID-19.

CDR3 in amino acids: CASGAGTGNGYTF. The DNA of the CDR3 is TGTGCTAGTGGTGCCGGGACAGGGAACGGCTACACCTTC. The chain couples TRBV12-5 to TRBJ1-2; 9 positions agree with TRBD1. V lost 5 bases and J lost 8; bases outside the gene matches: 6. In germline, CDR1 is LGHNT, CDR2 FRNRAP. The CDR3 is 13 residues long.